This TCR beta chain was observed in a study of Ad26.COV2.S vaccination and SARS-CoV-2 variants. Across the study: Ad26.COV2.S, an intramuscular injection, was given once or twice 56 days apart. General study points: Measurement of non-spike TCR breadth gave similar results in vaccine and placebo recipients. Marked by substantial breadth, spike-specific CD8+ and CD4+ T cell responses were reportedly seen after vaccination.

The treatment denotes: around 19 received Ad26.COV2.S at low or high dose, single or two shots; 5 received placebo; per-sample allocation not given. Collection of the samples took place on day 63 after the first injection of vaccine or placebo. The germline V and J ends were trimmed by 3 bases and 3 bases, with 7 bases remaining between them. This CDR3 comprises 13 residues. Per germline, CDR1 MGHDK and CDR2 SYGVNS. Generated by immunoSEQ multiplex PCR, the TCRdb table keeps only in-frame clones and is missing some. Among some 390,000 clones listed, less than 90% were seen once. This clone was observed a single time. What it recognizes is unknown.

Sequenced material: peripheral blood, taken in a trial of Ad26.COV2.S vaccine versus placebo. The source is a person between 18 and 65 years old who received the Ad26.COV2.S COVID-19 vaccine or a placebo. The chain carries TRBV25-1 and TRBJ2-3; D remains unclear. The CDR3 DNA sequence: TGTGCCAGCAGTGATCTAGAGACAGATACGCAGTATTTT. This translates into CASSDLETDTQYF.